This TCR beta chain is drawn from a study of shared clonotypes between healthy human individuals. Study as a whole: Donor ages ranged 18 to 49 years: a couple of women, a few men. Findings of the study overall: In general, naive subsets displayed greater estimated richness than memory subsets did.

The CDR3 runs 17 residues. The V gene's germline CDR1 is LGHNA and CDR2 YSLEER. Trimming shortened V by 2 bases and J by 4 bases, and 17 bases separated the two germline ends. The naive CD8 population came from CD45RO-negative cells selected for CCR7, without terminally differentiated effector memory CD45RA+ cells. The study enrolled healthy HIV-negative adults without recent acute infections or vaccinations as donors. On this clone: What it binds is not known.

Generated by immunoSEQ multiplex PCR, the TCRdb table keeps only in-frame clones and is missing some. The top ten hold around 1.8% of the sample, which has around 1.9 million clones, 93% seen once. This receptor was obtained from a man aged 18 to 29 in good health. Some clones in this sample may be carry-over from other donors' samples. The material sequenced was naive CD8+ T cells from PBMCs. The genes are TRBV4-3 and TRBJ2-2, with D tentatively TRBD2 (6 bases). The chain's CDR3 is CASSQKQTRERTGELFF. DNA for the CDR3: TGCGCCAGCAGCCAAAAACAAACCCGGGAGCGCACCGGGGAGCTGTTTTTT.